This record looks at one T cell receptor beta chain sequence and its context. Its antigen is still unknown. This specimen comes from a study of PD-L1 blockade in urothelial cancer. Study-wide context: Males with bladder-origin urothelial cancer constituted about 85% of the roughly 30 patients. Prior chemotherapy regimens per patient numbered 0 to 3. A median blood sample held around 150,000 T cells and around 80,000 unique TCRs. Broader study findings: Patients with durable benefit had greater blood expansion of tumor-associated TCR clones 3 weeks into treatment.

The data were produced by immunoSEQ multiplex PCR, yet TCRdb's version contains in-frame clones alone and is incomplete. The sample shows around 40,000 clones, about 86% of them seen only once. V was trimmed by 3 bases and J by 5 bases, leaving 10 bases between them. Germline lookup yields CDR1 LNHDA and CDR2 SQIVND (reference sequence). CDR3 length: 13 residues. The chain recombines TRBV19 with TRBJ1-2; D is perhaps TRBD1 (6 bases). This receptor was taken from a man aged 60 to 75 with urothelial cancer. The input for sequencing was PBMCs, taken around atezolizumab (anti-PD-L1) treatment. The CDR3 sequence: CASSIPQGYGYTF. For the CDR3, the DNA is TGTGCCAGTAGTATCCCACAGGGATATGGCTACACCTTC.